This T cell receptor (beta chain) was identified during a study of prognosis after radiotherapy for stage I lung cancer. TCR beta CDR3 was amplified from genomic DNA by two-round multiplex PCR. Individual primers that were specific to each TRBV and TRBJ gene served in first-round PCR. TCRdb used MiXCR to reprocess the multiplex PCR reads, holding one entry per CDR3 protein. The sample has fewer than 25,000 distinct CDR3 sequences, roughly 43% seen once. Study conclusions and caveats: A drop in unique TCR clone counts was seen after stereotactic body radiation therapy, median approximately 10,000 versus 7,000.

This clonotype was counted only a few times. Its specificity is unknown. This material consisted of PBMCs, taken before or after stereotactic body radiation therapy (not recorded which). The receptor's source is a donor older than 45 with non-small cell lung cancer.

The CDR3 reads CAISDTVASGRGTGELFF. DNA of the CDR3: TGTGCCATCAGTGATACCGTGGCTAGCGGAAGAGGGACCGGGGAGCTGTTTTTT. The V and J genes are TRBV10-3 and TRBJ2-2; 7 nucleotides align to TRBD2. This CDR3 is built from 18 residues. Germline lookup yields CDR1 ENHRY and CDR2 SYGVKD. V lost 3 bases, J lost 5 bases, and 15 bases stayed unmatched.